These 5 T cell receptor beta chains were sequenced from one sample in a study of graft-versus-host responses after intestinal transplantation. Generated by immunoSEQ multiplex PCR, the TCRdb table keeps only in-frame clones and is missing some. The repertoire holds around 110,000 clones, with just over 90% as singletons. The antigens of these receptors remain unknown. The material sequenced was unstimulated CD4+ T cells sorted from spleen or lymph node cells, taken before intestinal transplant. All receptors come from a human donor who received an intestinal transplant.

The rearrangement links TRBV5-1 to TRBJ2-5, with 10 positions matching TRBD1. The germline gives CDR1 SGHRS, CDR2 YFSETQ. The V gene end was trimmed by 4 bases and the J gene end by 4 bases; junction bases not matched to a gene: 7. The CDR3 is 15 amino acids. The CDR3 spells CASSDYGQGGETQYF. CDR3 nucleotides: TGCGCCAGCAGCGATTATGGACAGGGGGGAGAGACCCAGTACTTC.

J is TRBJ2-5 and V is TRBV28, with 7 positions matching TRBD2. Germline V gene data show CDR1 as MDHEN and CDR2 as SYDVKM. The J segment lost 0 bases and the V segment lost 5 bases, leaving 9 bases of the junction unmatched. The CDR3 consists of 16 residues. CDR3 sequence: CASSGEGKGYQETQYF. The CDR3 DNA follows: TGTGCCAGCAGTGGGGAGGGCAAAGGTTACCAAGAGACCCAGTACTTC.

This sequence joins TRBV6-1 and TRBJ2-7; D may be TRBD2 (7 bases). Per the germline V gene, CDR1 is MNHNS and CDR2 is SASEGT. The ends were cut back, 8 bases at V and 7 bases at J, with 21 bases in the middle. The CDR3 runs 14 residues. CDR3 loop: CASLPTGREFEQYF. The CDR3 nucleotides read TGTGCCAGCCTCCCAACAGGGAGGGAATTTGAGCAGTACTTC.

The chain employs TRBV12-5 and TRBJ2-6; 9 positions agree with TRBD1. J gave up 4 bases and V 7 bases, and 11 bases lay outside the gene matches. Germline loops: CDR1 LGHNT, CDR2 FRNRAP. This CDR3 is 17 amino acids long. The CDR3 reads CASAQQGALSGANVLTF. In DNA, the CDR3 is TGTGCTAGTGCCCAACAGGGGGCGCTTTCCGGGGCCAACGTCCTGACTTTC. The full variable domain, with the rest looked up from reference TRBV12-5 and TRBJ2-6, is DARVTQTPRHKVTEMGQEVTMRCQPILGHNTVFWYRQTMMQGLELLAYFRNRAPLDDSGMPKDRFSAEMPDATLATLKIQPSEPRDSAVYFCASAQQGALSGANVLTFGAGSRLTVL.

The genes are TRBV4-1 and TRBJ1-3, with 8 positions matching TRBD1. Trimming took 3 bases from V and 4 from J; bases not matched to a gene: 8. The CDR3 loop spans 16 amino acids. Germline values: CDR1 MGHRA, CDR2 YSYEKL. CDR3 bases: TGCGCCAGCAGCCAGCCCACCAGGGACAGGGGAAACACCATATATTTT. Translated: CASSQPTRDRGNTIYF.